Detailed here is one TCR beta chain. Its antigen is still unknown. The data derive from a study of circulating and synovial CD4+ cells in juvenile arthritis. Generated by immunoSEQ multiplex PCR, the TCRdb table keeps only in-frame clones and is missing some. The table has under 40,000 clones, 90% to 95% seen once. Study-wide results and limits: Compared with bulk blood, circulating pathogenic-like lymphocytes shared substantially more CDR3 sequences with synovial T cells. Deeper sequencing increased measured overlap with synovial clonotypes.

Sequenced: CD4+ T cells from blood. The receptor's source is a human donor with juvenile idiopathic arthritis.

This chain's CDR3 is CTSSRTESGNQPQHF. The CDR3 bases are TGCACCAGCAGTCGTACAGAGTCTGGCAATCAGCCCCAGCATTTT. This chain uses TRBV1 with TRBJ1-5; the table calls TRBD1, which could not be checked here. TRBV1 is given as a pseudogene. The CDR3 extends over 15 amino acids.